This is a list of T cell receptor beta chains from one sample in a study of T cell responses to AZD1222 COVID-19 vaccine. Sequencing was performed with immunoSEQ multiplex PCR; in TCRdb, only in-frame clones are kept and a portion is missing. The repertoire has approximately 120,000 clones, about 93% of them found once; the top ten carry 0.75% to 0.95%. Material: peripheral blood, obtained on day 0 of AZD1222 vaccination. These receptors were taken from an adult in good health. Both conserved end residues are part of each CDR3. Fields, in order: clone size, J gene, V gene, D gene, CDR3 length, CDR3 DNA, CDR3 protein. The D gene is left open where the match is weak. Not every row has a clone size; where given, it reads once, few, many or a size class.

size: once
J: TRBJ2-7
V: TRBV10-1
D: TRBD1
length: 15
DNA: TGCGCCAGCAGTGAGTCGACAGGGGGTGTCTACGAGCAGTACTTC
CDR3: CASSESTGGVYEQYF

size: NA
J: TRBJ2-2
V: TRBV5-6
D: TRBD2
length: 15
DNA: TGTGCCAGCAGCTCCTTAGCGGGGGCGGCCGGGGAGCTGTTTTTT
CDR3: CASSSLAGAAGELFF

size: NA
J: TRBJ1-1
V: TRBV4-1
D: NA
length: 15
DNA: TGCGCCAGCAGCCGAATTGGGACGGTGGGAACTGAAGCTTTCTTT
CDR3: CASSRIGTVGTEAFF

size: once
J: TRBJ1-2
V: TRBV7-9
D: TRBD1
length: 16
DNA: TGTGCCAGCAGCTCGCCCGACAGGGGCGGAGCGTATGGCTACACCTTC
CDR3: CASSSPDRGGAYGYTF

size: once
J: TRBJ1-6
V: TRBV6-5
D: NA
length: 16
DNA: TGTGCCAGCAGTTACGCACCGGGGGCGATTGGTTCACCCCTCCACTTT
CDR3: CASSYAPGAIGSPLHF

size: NA
J: TRBJ1-4
V: TRBV6-4
D: TRBD1
length: 14
DNA: TGTGCCAGCACCCTACAGGGGGCCGGTGAAAAACTGTTTTTT
CDR3: CASTLQGAGEKLFF

size: NA
J: TRBJ2-5
V: TRBV7-6
D: TRBD2
length: 18
DNA: TGTGCCAGCAGGCTTTTAGCGGGGGGGTCCTCTTTCCAAGAGACCCAGTACTTC
CDR3: CASRLLAGGSSFQETQYF

size: NA
J: TRBJ1-2
V: TRBV27
D: TRBD1
length: 14
DNA: TGTGCCAGCAGTCTCCGACAGGGGGTCCGAGGCTACACCTTC
CDR3: CASSLRQGVRGYTF

size: NA
J: TRBJ1-6
V: TRBV4-1
D: NA
length: 16
DNA: TGCGCCAGCAGCCAAGAGGGAGGGGCTGTGAATTCACCCCTCCACTTT
CDR3: CASSQEGGAVNSPLHF

size: NA
J: TRBJ1-4
V: TRBV7-9
D: NA
length: 13
DNA: TGTGCCAGCAGTTATCCAACTAATGAAAAACTGTTTTTT
CDR3: CASSYPTNEKLFF

size: many
J: TRBJ1-2
V: TRBV27
D: NA
length: 12
DNA: TGTGCCAGCGGGGGGGACTATTATGGCTACACCTTC
CDR3: CASGGDYYGYTF

size: NA
J: TRBJ2-3
V: TRBV5-6
D: TRBD2
length: 13
DNA: TGTGCCAGCAGCTTGGCCGGGGGGTATACGCAGTATTTT
CDR3: CASSLAGGYTQYF

size: NA
J: TRBJ2-5
V: TRBV27
D: NA
length: 10
DNA: TGTGCCAGCGCGAAAGAGACCCAGTACTTC
CDR3: CASAKETQYF

size: NA
J: TRBJ1-2
V: TRBV2
D: NA
length: 13
DNA: TGTGCCAGCAGTGAGGGGGTCAGCTATGGCTACACCTTC
CDR3: CASSEGVSYGYTF

size: NA
J: TRBJ1-1
V: TRBV5-1
D: NA
length: 14
DNA: TGCGCCAGCAGCCCCCAGACTCTTTCCACTGAAGCTTTCTTT
CDR3: CASSPQTLSTEAFF

size: few
J: TRBJ2-5
V: TRBV3-1/TRBV3-2
D: TRBD2
length: 15
DNA: TGTGCCAGCAGCCAACGCGGGAGGGGTACGGAGACCCAGTACTTC
CDR3: CASSQRGRGTETQYF

size: NA
J: TRBJ1-2
V: TRBV12-3/TRBV12-4
D: NA
length: 13
DNA: TGTGCCAGCAAACCAGGGTCGAACTATGGCTACACCTTC
CDR3: CASKPGSNYGYTF

size: NA
J: TRBJ1-2
V: TRBV7-3
D: NA
length: 15
DNA: TGTGCCAGCAGCTTAACGGCTACAAACATCTATGGCTACACCTTC
CDR3: CASSLTATNIYGYTF

size: NA
J: TRBJ1-5
V: TRBV5-1
D: TRBD1
length: 15
DNA: TGCGCCAGCAGCTTGGGGGACAGGGTTGATCAGCCCCAGCATTTT
CDR3: CASSLGDRVDQPQHF

size: NA
J: TRBJ1-6
V: TRBV27
D: NA
length: 13
DNA: TGTGCCAGCCGGGGGCTGAGTAATTCACCCCTCCACTTT
CDR3: CASRGLSNSPLHF

size: few
J: TRBJ1-1
V: TRBV7-9
D: NA
length: 11
DNA: TGTGCCAGCAGCTTAGCAGGGGAAGCTTTCTTT
CDR3: CASSLAGEAFF

size: NA
J: TRBJ1-1
V: TRBV5-1
D: NA
length: 15
DNA: TGCGCCAGCAGCTTGGCGGGGGGTAGGAACACTGAAGCTTTCTTT
CDR3: CASSLAGGRNTEAFF

size: NA
J: TRBJ1-1
V: TRBV7-9
D: NA
length: 13
DNA: TGTGCCAGCAGCTTAACGACGGGACATGAAGCTTTCTTT
CDR3: CASSLTTGHEAFF

size: NA
J: TRBJ1-2
V: TRBV11-2
D: NA
length: 15
DNA: TGTGCCAGCAGCTTAGTCCGGACAGTCAACTATGGCTACACCTTC
CDR3: CASSLVRTVNYGYTF

size: NA
J: TRBJ1-3
V: TRBV11-2
D: NA
length: 15
DNA: TGTGCCAGCAGCTTAGGGGGGTCCTCTGGAAACACCATATATTTT
CDR3: CASSLGGSSGNTIYF

size: NA
J: TRBJ1-6
V: TRBV30
D: NA
length: 15
DNA: TGTGCCTGGTGCTATCCGGGAGTGGGGGGTTCACCCCTCCACTTT
CDR3: CAWCYPGVGGSPLHF

size: NA
J: TRBJ1-1
V: TRBV7-9
D: TRBD1
length: 14
DNA: TGTGCCAGCAGCCGTACAGGGGGCGACACTGAAGCTTTCTTT
CDR3: CASSRTGGDTEAFF

size: NA
J: TRBJ1-2
V: TRBV5-6
D: TRBD1
length: 12
DNA: TGTGCCAGCAGCAGTGGACAGGGGGCAGAAACCTTC
CDR3: CASSSGQGAETF

size: NA
J: TRBJ1-5
V: TRBV3-1/TRBV3-2
D: NA
length: 16
DNA: TGTGCCAGCAGCCAAGGGTTCCAGGGTGGTGGTCAGCCCCAGCATTTT
CDR3: CASSQGFQGGGQPQHF

size: NA
J: TRBJ2-7
V: TRBV5-4
D: TRBD1
length: 15
DNA: TGTGCCAGCAGCATAACAGGGGACGCTATTTACGAGCAGTACTTC
CDR3: CASSITGDAIYEQYF

size: NA
J: TRBJ1-6
V: TRBV2
D: NA
length: 15
DNA: TGTGCCAGCAGGGAGGAGAGCTCCTATAATTCACCCCTCCACTTT
CDR3: CASREESSYNSPLHF

size: NA
J: TRBJ1-6
V: TRBV19
D: NA
length: 15
DNA: TGTGCCAGTAGTTCCCAAGCGACCTATAATTCACCCCTCCACTTT
CDR3: CASSSQATYNSPLHF

size: NA
J: TRBJ2-5
V: TRBV11-2
D: NA
length: 13
DNA: TGTGCCAGCAGCGCCTACAGGAGAGAGACCCAGTACTTC
CDR3: CASSAYRRETQYF

size: NA
J: TRBJ1-1
V: TRBV14
D: NA
length: 12
DNA: TGTGCCAGCAGCCAATGGCGAACTGAAGCTTTCTTT
CDR3: CASSQWRTEAFF

size: NA
J: TRBJ1-3
V: TRBV29-1
D: NA
length: 15
DNA: TGCAGCGTTATGACAGGAACGAACTCTGGAAACACCATATATTTT
CDR3: CSVMTGTNSGNTIYF

size: NA
J: TRBJ1-2
V: TRBV6-5
D: TRBD1
length: 14
DNA: TGTGCCAGCAGTACGGGACAGGGGTTCTATGGCTACACCTTC
CDR3: CASSTGQGFYGYTF

size: NA
J: TRBJ2-3
V: TRBV7-9
D: TRBD1
length: 14
DNA: TGTGCCAGCAGCTTTGGACAGGGCTTTGATACGCAGTATTTT
CDR3: CASSFGQGFDTQYF

size: once
J: TRBJ1-6
V: TRBV7-6
D: TRBD1
length: 16
DNA: TGTGCCAGCAGCTTAGGTCCTCGGGGACAGGCGTCACCCCTCCACTTT
CDR3: CASSLGPRGQASPLHF

size: once
J: TRBJ1-4
V: TRBV6-5
D: NA
length: 15
DNA: TGTGCCAGCATTCAAAAGGGGGGGAGAGGGGAAAAACTGTTTTTT
CDR3: CASIQKGGRGEKLFF

size: NA
J: TRBJ2-7
V: TRBV14
D: NA
length: 15
DNA: TGTGCCAGCAGCTCCCCGGCCAGCGGCGCCTACGAGCAGTACTTC
CDR3: CASSSPASGAYEQYF

size: once
J: TRBJ1-4
V: TRBV2
D: NA
length: 14
DNA: TGTGCCAGCAGTGAGCAGGGCCCTAATGAAAAACTGTTTTTT
CDR3: CASSEQGPNEKLFF

size: NA
J: TRBJ1-1
V: TRBV25-1
D: NA
length: 13
DNA: TGTGCCAGCAGTCGGGGAATGAACACTGAAGCTTTCTTT
CDR3: CASSRGMNTEAFF

size: NA
J: TRBJ1-3
V: TRBV19
D: NA
length: 12
DNA: TGTGCCATCCACGACCGAGGAAACACCATATATTTT
CDR3: CAIHDRGNTIYF

size: NA
J: TRBJ1-4
V: TRBV5-1
D: NA
length: 17
DNA: TGCGCCAGCAGCTTGGGTGGGGGTCCTTCAACTAATGAAAAACTGTTTTTT
CDR3: CASSLGGGPSTNEKLFF

size: NA
J: TRBJ2-1
V: TRBV29-1
D: NA
length: 12
DNA: TGCAGCGTTGATGGATGGGGTGATGAGCAGTTCTTC
CDR3: CSVDGWGDEQFF

size: NA
J: TRBJ1-1
V: TRBV29-1
D: NA
length: 12
DNA: TGCGCCGTGGGGCCCCCGAACACTGAAGCTTTCTTT
CDR3: CAVGPPNTEAFF

size: NA
J: TRBJ2-1
V: TRBV3-1/TRBV3-2
D: NA
length: 15
DNA: TGTGCCAGCAGCCAAGACAACGCGGCCTACAATGAGCAGTTCTTC
CDR3: CASSQDNAAYNEQFF

size: NA
J: TRBJ1-1
V: TRBV9
D: NA
length: 13
DNA: TGTGCCAGCAGGGAGGGCCTCGGGAGGGACGCTTTCTTT
CDR3: CASREGLGRDAFF

size: NA
J: TRBJ2-1
V: TRBV7-9
D: TRBD1
length: 14
DNA: TGTGCCAGCGCCTCCGGGACAGGGGCCAATGAGCAGTTCTTC
CDR3: CASASGTGANEQFF

size: NA
J: TRBJ1-2
V: TRBV5-1
D: NA
length: 13
DNA: TGCGCCAGCAGCCCCGGACAGAACTATGGCTACACCTTC
CDR3: CASSPGQNYGYTF

size: once
J: TRBJ2-3
V: TRBV5-1
D: NA
length: 16
DNA: TGCGCCAGCAGCTTGGAGACTAGAATCAGCACAGATACGCAGTATTTT
CDR3: CASSLETRISTDTQYF

size: NA
J: TRBJ2-1
V: TRBV4-2
D: TRBD2
length: 17
DNA: TGTGCCAGCAGCCTCAGGACTAGCGGGAGCTCCTACAATGAGCAGTTCTTC
CDR3: CASSLRTSGSSYNEQFF

size: NA
J: TRBJ2-6
V: TRBV15
D: NA
length: 15
DNA: TGTGCCACCAGCAGAGATGGGGCTGGGGCCAACGTCCTGACTTTC
CDR3: CATSRDGAGANVLTF

size: NA
J: TRBJ2-6
V: TRBV5-4
D: TRBD2
length: 17
DNA: TGTGCCAGCAGCGTCGGGACTAGCTGGTCTGGGGCCAACGTCCTGACTTTC
CDR3: CASSVGTSWSGANVLTF